The 21 T cell receptor beta chains given below trace back to one sample, sequenced in a study of cytomegalovirus exposure and HLA in healthy donors. Clones were sequenced by immunoSEQ multiplex PCR, and TCRdb holds only the in-frame ones, with some missing. The sample has 250,000 to 350,000 clones; about nine tenths are singletons. Sequencing was performed on PBMCs. These receptors all stem from a woman in her twenties or thirties in good health and CMV-seropositive.

The CDR3 DNA is TGTGCCAGCAGCTTACAAAGCGGGAGGGAATTCCCGGGGGAGCAGTTCTTC. Translating gives CASSLQSGREFPGEQFF. V is TRBV13 and J is TRBJ2-1; TRBD2 agrees at 10 bases. The CDR3 consists of 17 residues. Trimming removed 2 bases from V and 10 bases from J; junction bases left unmatched: 14. The germline V gene encodes CDR1 PRHDT and CDR2 FYEKMQ (reference sequence).

This chain uses TRBV7-6 with TRBJ1-1; D unresolved. Trimming stripped 0 bases from V and 0 bases from J, with 8 bases between. The germline CDR1 and CDR2 sequences are SGHVS and FNYEAQ. This CDR3 spans 15 amino acids. The CDR3 nucleotides are TGTGCCAGCAGCTTAGCAACGGGAGTGAACACTGAAGCTTTCTTT. Amino acid sequence: CASSLATGVNTEAFF.

DNA for the CDR3: TGTGCCAGCTCACCACCGGTCCGAGAGGCCCGCTCCTACGAGCAGTACTTC. Encoded protein: CASSPPVREARSYEQYF. This chain uses TRBV18 with TRBJ2-7; no firm D call. The germline V and J ends were trimmed by 0 bases and 0 bases, with 15 bases remaining between them. CDR1 and CDR2 from the germline V gene are KGHSH and LQKENI. The CDR3 totals 17 residues.

The genes are TRBV6-4 and TRBJ2-1; D is undetermined. Per germline, CDR1 MRHNA and CDR2 SNTAGT. V lost 2 bases, J lost 2 bases, and 10 bases lay in between. The length of the CDR3 is 15 residues. Here the CDR3 reads CASSDGIGPYNEQFF. In nucleotides, the CDR3 is TGTGCCAGCAGTGACGGGATCGGACCCTACAATGAGCAGTTCTTC.

This clone was seen a single time. The DNA of the CDR3 is TGTGCCAGCAACTCGGTCGATGGGGCGGCCATCTCCTACGAGCAGTACTTC. Translated, it gives CASNSVDGAAISYEQYF. This chain joins TRBV28 and TRBJ2-7; D is perhaps TRBD1 (5 bases). There are 17 residues in the CDR3. CDR1 MDHEN and CDR2 SYDVKM come from the germline V gene. Trimming removed 7 bases from V and 0 bases from J, with 22 bases in between. Full variable domain (outside the CDR3, taken from reference TRBV28 and TRBJ2-7): DVKVTQSSRYLVKRTGEKVFLECVQDMDHENMFWYRQDPGLGLRLIYFSYDVKMKEKGDIPEGYSVSREKKERFSLILESASTNQTSMYLCASNSVDGAAISYEQYFGPGTRLTVT.

CDR3 loop: CAWSPPEAFF. The CDR3, as DNA: TGTGCCTGGAGCCCCCCCGAAGCTTTCTTT. This sequence joins TRBV30 and TRBJ1-1; D is uncertain. Germline V gene lookup returns CDR1 GTSNPN and CDR2 SVGIG (reference sequence). CDR3 size: 10 residues. V gave up 3 bases and J gave up 8 bases, with 7 bases separating them.

As regards this clone: At one boundary the junction diverges from the germline segment, which might be a read error. CDR3 sequence: CASRQDTEAFF. DNA for the CDR3: TGTGCCAGCAGGCAGGACACGGAAGCTTTCTTT. The chain recombines TRBV5-4 with TRBJ1-1; perhaps TRBD1 as D (5 bases). Germline V gene lookup returns CDR1 SGHNT and CDR2 YYREEE (reference sequence). This CDR3 spans 11 amino acids.

The chain employs TRBV4-3 and TRBJ2-1, with D unclear. Germline CDR1 and CDR2: LGHNA and YSLEER. With 1 base removed from V and 3 bases from J, the gap between germline ends came to 7 bases. This CDR3 region has 14 residues. CDR3 DNA sequence: TGCGCCAGCAGCCAAGTTCCCAGCTACAATGAGCAGTTCTTC. This translates into CASSQVPSYNEQFF.

The V call is TRBV7-9, the J call TRBJ2-3, with D hard to call. Germline V gives CDR1 SEHNR, CDR2 FQNEAQ (reference sequence). This CDR3 comprises 14 residues. The V end lost 3 bases, the J end lost 1 base, and 8 bases lay between the germline ends. CDR3 loop: CASSFSLGTDTQYF. Here the CDR3 DNA reads TGTGCCAGCAGCTTCTCACTGGGCACAGATACGCAGTATTTT. Looking up the rest from reference TRBV7-9 and TRBJ2-3 gives the full variable domain: DTGVSQNPRHKITKRGQNVTFRCDPISEHNRLYWYRQTLGQGPEFLTYFQNEAQLEKSRLLSDRFSAERPKGSFSTLEIQRTEQGDSAMYLCASSFSLGTDTQYFGPGTRLTVL.

V and J are TRBV6-1 and TRBJ2-6; no reliable D call. The germline V and J ends were trimmed by 8 bases and 2 bases, with 7 bases remaining between them. The CDR3 spans 13 residues. From germline, CDR1 is MNHNS and CDR2 SASEGT. CDR3 in DNA: TGTGCCAGCTTAAGGGCTGGGGCCAACGTCCTGACTTTC. It specifies CASLRAGANVLTF.

On this clone itself: This same CDR3 is encoded by further DNA sequences in the sample. The chain uses TRBV20-1 and TRBJ1-2; D is unclear. The ends were cut back, 5 bases at V and 2 bases at J, with 6 bases in the middle. The CDR3 is 11 amino acids. Germline CDR1 reads DFQATT; CDR2 reads SNEGSKA (reference sequence). CDR3 DNA sequence: TGCAGTGCTCCCGGGAACTATGGCTACACCTTC. Its translation: CSAPGNYGYTF.

The J gene is TRBJ2-2, the V gene TRBV2; 11 bases fit TRBD2. In germline, CDR1 is SNHLY, CDR2 FYNNEI. This CDR3 has 17 amino acids. The V and J ends lost 7 bases and 5 bases, in that order; junction bases with no gene match: 12. The CDR3 here is CASTLSSGRAATGELFF. CDR3 coding DNA: TGTGCCAGCACCCTCAGTAGCGGGAGGGCCGCGACCGGGGAGCTGTTTTTT. The variable domain in full, with the rest retrieved from reference TRBV2 and TRBJ2-2, is EPEVTQTPSHQVTQMGQEVILRCVPISNHLYFYWYRQILGQKVEFLVSFYNNEISEKSEIFDDQFSVERPDGSNFTLKIRSTKLEDSAMYFCASTLSSGRAATGELFFGEGSRLTVL.

The chain links TRBV19 to TRBJ1-1; 10 bases map to TRBD1. CDR3 length equals 14 residues. J was trimmed by 7 bases and V by 5 bases; bases with no gene match: 7. Per germline, CDR1 LNHDA and CDR2 SQIVND (reference sequence). CDR3 sequence (DNA): TGTGCCAGTAGTTGGGGGACAGGGGTCGTTGAAGCTTTCTTT. It is translated as CASSWGTGVVEAFF. Using reference TRBV19 and TRBJ1-1 for the parts outside the CDR3, the full variable domain is DGGITQSPKYLFRKEGQNVTLSCEQNLNHDAMYWYRQDPGQGLRLIYYSQIVNDFQKGDIAEGYSVSREKKESFPLTVTSAQKNPTAFYLCASSWGTGVVEAFFGQGTRLTVV.

The chain has TRBV2 and TRBJ1-2; D unclear. Trimming removed 4 bases at V and 7 bases at J, with 16 bases between. There are 14 residues in the CDR3. Germline CDR1 SNHLY, CDR2 FYNNEI. DNA of the CDR3: TGTGCCAGCAGTGGACGGATAGAGATCATTGGCTACACCTTC. Its translation: CASSGRIEIIGYTF.

The rearrangement uses TRBV4-1 and TRBJ2-3, with 12 bases lining up with TRBD2. Germline V gives CDR1 MGHRA, CDR2 YSYEKL. With V trimmed by 2 bases and J by 1 base, 7 bases remained unmatched. The CDR3 runs 18 residues. The CDR3 spells CASSQRLAGEEGTDTQYF. CDR3 coding DNA: TGCGCCAGCAGCCAAAGACTAGCGGGAGAAGAGGGCACAGATACGCAGTATTTT.

The table lists this clone with a few counts. The chain has TRBV9 and TRBJ1-6; no definite D call. Trimming stripped 2 bases from V and 6 bases from J, with 3 bases between. The CDR3 sequence is 12 residues long. Germline CDR1 and CDR2: SGDLS and YYNGEE. CDR3 sequence (DNA): TGTGCCAGCAGCGTCTCTAATTCACCCCTCCACTTT. It encodes CASSVSNSPLHF.

The chain uses TRBV9 and TRBJ2-5; 12 nucleotides line up with TRBD2. The ends lost 2 bases at V and 0 bases at J; junction bases unmatched: 17. The CDR3 has 21 residues. CDR1 and CDR2 (germline): SGDLS, YYNGEE. CDR3 sequence reads: CASSVSTPGLAGQEYQETQYF. The CDR3 coding sequence is TGTGCCAGCAGCGTCTCCACCCCGGGACTAGCGGGTCAGGAGTACCAAGAGACCCAGTACTTC. The whole variable domain, remainder taken from reference TRBV9 and TRBJ2-5, is DSGVTQTPKHLITATGQRVTLRCSPRSGDLSVYWYQQSLDQGLQFLIQYYNGEERAKGNILERFSAQQFPDLHSELNLSSLELGDSALYFCASSVSTPGLAGQEYQETQYFGPGTRLLVL.

This chain links TRBV9 with TRBJ2-3, with D perhaps TRBD1 or TRBD2 (5 bases each). The CDR3 consists of 14 residues. The V end was cut by 0 bases, the J end by 5 bases, with 10 bases between. CDR1 is SGDLS, CDR2 YYNGEE, per germline. CDR3 DNA sequence: TGTGCCAGCAGCGTAGAGGCAGGGAGAGATACGCAGTATTTT. Translation gives CASSVEAGRDTQYF.

V usage is TRBV30 and J usage is TRBJ1-1, with 7 bases lining up with TRBD1. V gave up 4 bases and J gave up 1 base; unmatched junction bases: 6. The length of the CDR3 is 14 residues. Germline V gene lookup returns CDR1 GTSNPN and CDR2 SVGIG (reference sequence). DNA of the CDR3: TGTGCCTGGACGATCAGGGGGACGAACACTGAAGCTTTCTTT. Its protein is CAWTIRGTNTEAFF. Based on the CDR3 plus reference TRBV30 and TRBJ1-1, the full variable domain is SQTIHQWPATLVQPVGSPLSLECTVEGTSNPNLYWYRQAAGRGLQLLFYSVGIGQISSEVPQNLSASRPQDRQFILSSKKLLLSDSGFYLCAWTIRGTNTEAFFGQGTRLTVV.

The V call is TRBV13, the J call TRBJ2-3; 9 bases fit TRBD2. Germline CDR1 PRHDT, CDR2 FYEKMQ (reference sequence). V lost 4 bases and J lost 5; bases outside the gene matches: 10. The CDR3 loop spans 16 amino acids. The CDR3 here is CASSSSREGQGDTQYF. Written as DNA, the CDR3 is TGTGCCAGCAGCTCGTCGCGGGAGGGCCAGGGAGATACGCAGTATTTT.

J is TRBJ2-2 and V is TRBV7-9; D might be TRBD2 (6 bases). Trimming took off 6 bases at V and 6 bases at J, with 23 bases between the two ends. Germline CDR1 SEHNR, CDR2 FQNEAQ (reference sequence). This CDR3 is built from 17 residues. The CDR3 coding sequence is TGTGCCAGCAGACCTCCGGCGCGACTAGTTATGCCCGGGGAGCTGTTTTTT. This encodes CASRPPARLVMPGELFF.